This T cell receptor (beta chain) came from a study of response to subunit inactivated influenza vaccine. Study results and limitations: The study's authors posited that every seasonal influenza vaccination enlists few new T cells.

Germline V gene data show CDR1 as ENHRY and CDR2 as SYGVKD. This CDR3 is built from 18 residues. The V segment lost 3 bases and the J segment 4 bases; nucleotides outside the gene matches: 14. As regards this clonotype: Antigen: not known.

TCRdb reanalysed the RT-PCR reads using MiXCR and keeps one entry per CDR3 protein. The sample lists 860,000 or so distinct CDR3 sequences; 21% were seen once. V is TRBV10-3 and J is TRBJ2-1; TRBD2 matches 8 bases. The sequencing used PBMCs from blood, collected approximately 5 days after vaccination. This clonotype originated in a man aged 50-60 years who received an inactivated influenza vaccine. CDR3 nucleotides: TGTGCCATCAGTGATCGTAGCGGGAAGGCTAGCGGTTACAATGAGCAGTTCTTC. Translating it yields CAISDRSGKASGYNEQFF.